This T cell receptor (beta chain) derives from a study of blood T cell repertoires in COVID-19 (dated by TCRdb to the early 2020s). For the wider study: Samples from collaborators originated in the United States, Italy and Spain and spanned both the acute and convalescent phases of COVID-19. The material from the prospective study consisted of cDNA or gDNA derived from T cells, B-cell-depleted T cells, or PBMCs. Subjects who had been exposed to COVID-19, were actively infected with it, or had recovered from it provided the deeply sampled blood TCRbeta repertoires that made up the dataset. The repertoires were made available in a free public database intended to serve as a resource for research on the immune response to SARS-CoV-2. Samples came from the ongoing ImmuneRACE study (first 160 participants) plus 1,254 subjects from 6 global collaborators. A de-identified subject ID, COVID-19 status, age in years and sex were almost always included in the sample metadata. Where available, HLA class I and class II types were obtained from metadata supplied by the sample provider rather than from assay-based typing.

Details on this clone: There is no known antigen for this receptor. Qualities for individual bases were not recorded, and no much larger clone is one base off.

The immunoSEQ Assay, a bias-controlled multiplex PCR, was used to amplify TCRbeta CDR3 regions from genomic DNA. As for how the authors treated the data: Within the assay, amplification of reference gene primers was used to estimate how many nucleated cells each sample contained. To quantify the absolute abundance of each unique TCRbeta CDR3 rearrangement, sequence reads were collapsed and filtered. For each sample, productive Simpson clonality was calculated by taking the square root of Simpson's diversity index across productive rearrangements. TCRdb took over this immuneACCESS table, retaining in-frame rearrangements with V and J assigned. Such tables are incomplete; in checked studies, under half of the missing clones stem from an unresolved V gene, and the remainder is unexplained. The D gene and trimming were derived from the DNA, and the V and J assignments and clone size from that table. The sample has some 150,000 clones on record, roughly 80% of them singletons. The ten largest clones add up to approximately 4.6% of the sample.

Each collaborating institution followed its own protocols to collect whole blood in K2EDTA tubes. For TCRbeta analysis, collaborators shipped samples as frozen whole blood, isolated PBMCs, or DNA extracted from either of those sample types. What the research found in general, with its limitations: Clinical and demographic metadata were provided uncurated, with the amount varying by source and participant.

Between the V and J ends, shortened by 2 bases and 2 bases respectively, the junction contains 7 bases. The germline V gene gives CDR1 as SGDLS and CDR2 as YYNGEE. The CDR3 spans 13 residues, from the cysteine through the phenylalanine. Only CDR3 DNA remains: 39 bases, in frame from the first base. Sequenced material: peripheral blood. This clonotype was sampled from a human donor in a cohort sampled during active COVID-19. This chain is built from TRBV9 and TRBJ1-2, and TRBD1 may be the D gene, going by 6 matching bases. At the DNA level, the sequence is TGTGCCAGCAGCGTCACAGGGAACTATGGCTACACCTTC. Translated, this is CASSVTGNYGYTF.